The sequence of this TCR beta chain was determined in a study of T-cell reconstitution after alpha-beta-depleted transplantation in children. This clonotype was seen ten or more times. CDR1 is SEHNR and CDR2 is FQNEAQ in the germline V gene (reference sequence). The ends were cut back, 5 bases at V and 1 base at J, with 14 bases in the middle. This CDR3 comprises 15 residues. Unique molecular identifiers were used to barcode this TCRbeta library. Each CDR3 protein is one row after TCRdb ran MiXCR on the PCR reads. The sample includes 70,000 to 95,000 distinct CDR3 sequences, 10% to 15% of them seen just once.

This sequence was found in a human donor who donated a stem cell graft to a child with inherited bone marrow failure. This specimen was PBMCs from the stem cell graft donor, taken from the stem cell graft. The chain has TRBV7-9 and TRBJ1-1; D unresolved. The CDR3 DNA is TGTGCCAGCAGCCCCTCATCAGACTCGAACACTGAAGCTTTCTTT. Amino acids: CASSPSSDSNTEAFF. Filled out from reference TRBV7-9 and TRBJ1-1, the complete variable domain reads DTGVSQNPRHKITKRGQNVTFRCDPISEHNRLYWYRQTLGQGPEFLTYFQNEAQLEKSRLLSDRFSAERPKGSFSTLEIQRTEQGDSAMYLCASSPSSDSNTEAFFGQGTRLTVV.